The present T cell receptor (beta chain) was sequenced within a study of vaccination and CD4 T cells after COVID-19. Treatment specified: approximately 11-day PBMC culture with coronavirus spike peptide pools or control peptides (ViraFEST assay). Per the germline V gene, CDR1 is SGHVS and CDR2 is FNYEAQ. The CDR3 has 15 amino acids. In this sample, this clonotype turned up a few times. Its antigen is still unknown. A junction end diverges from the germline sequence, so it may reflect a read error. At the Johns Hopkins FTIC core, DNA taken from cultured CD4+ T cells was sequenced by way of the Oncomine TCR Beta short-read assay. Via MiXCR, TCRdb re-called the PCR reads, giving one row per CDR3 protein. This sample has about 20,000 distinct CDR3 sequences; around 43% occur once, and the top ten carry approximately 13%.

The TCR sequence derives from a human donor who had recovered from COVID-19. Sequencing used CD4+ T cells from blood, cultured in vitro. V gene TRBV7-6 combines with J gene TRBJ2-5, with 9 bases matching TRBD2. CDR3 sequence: CASSAGTSRRETQYF. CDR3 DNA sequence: TGTGCTAGCAGCGCGGGGACTAGCAGGCGAGAGACCCAGTACTTC. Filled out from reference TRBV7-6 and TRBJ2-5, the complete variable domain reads GAGVSQSPRYKVTKRGQDVALRCDPISGHVSLYWYRQALGQGPEFLTYFNYEAQQDKSGLPNDRFSAERPEGSISTLTIQRTEQRDSAMYRCASSAGTSRRETQYFGPGTRLLVL.